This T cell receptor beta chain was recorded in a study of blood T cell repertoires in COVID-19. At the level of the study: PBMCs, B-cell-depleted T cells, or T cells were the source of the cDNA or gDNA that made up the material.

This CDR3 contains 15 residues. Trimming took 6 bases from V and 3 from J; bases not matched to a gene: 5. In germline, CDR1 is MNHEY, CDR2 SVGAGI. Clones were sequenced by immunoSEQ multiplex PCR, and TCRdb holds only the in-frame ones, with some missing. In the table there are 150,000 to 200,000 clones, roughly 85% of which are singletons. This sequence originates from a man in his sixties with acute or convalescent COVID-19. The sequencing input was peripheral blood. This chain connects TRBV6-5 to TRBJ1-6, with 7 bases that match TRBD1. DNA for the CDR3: TGTGCCAGCAGACAGACAGGGAGCTATAATTCACCCCTCCACTTT. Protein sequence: CASRQTGSYNSPLHF.